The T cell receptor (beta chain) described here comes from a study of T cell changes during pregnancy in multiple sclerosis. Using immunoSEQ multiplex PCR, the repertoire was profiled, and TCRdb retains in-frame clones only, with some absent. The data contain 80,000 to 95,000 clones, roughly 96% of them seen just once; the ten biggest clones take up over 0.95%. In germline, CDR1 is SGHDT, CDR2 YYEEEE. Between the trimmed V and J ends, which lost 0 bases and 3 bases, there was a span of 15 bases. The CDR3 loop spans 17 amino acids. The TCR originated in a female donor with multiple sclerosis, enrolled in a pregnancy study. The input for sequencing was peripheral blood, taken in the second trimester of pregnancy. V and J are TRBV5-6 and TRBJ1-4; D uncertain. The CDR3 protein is CASSLGPPVRANEKLFF. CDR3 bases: TGTGCCAGCAGCTTGGGCCCCCCGGTGAGAGCTAATGAAAAACTGTTTTTT.